The 5 T cell receptor beta chains presented below share a single source sample, sequenced in a study of CD4 and CD8 cells across lung adenocarcinoma regions. MiXCR was run by TCRdb on the PCR reads, yielding one entry per CDR3 protein. The data show 23,000 or so distinct CDR3 sequences, about 50% seen once. Sequenced: CD8+ T cells from the center of a lung tumor. The receptors were gathered from a male donor with lung adenocarcinoma. The CD4 and CD8 labels of this study may be unreliable.

With respect to this clonotype: A junction end diverges from the germline sequence, so it may reflect a read error. J is TRBJ2-3 and V is TRBV7-2; 9 nucleotides match TRBD2. The CDR3 extends over 16 amino acids. The germline V gene has CDR1 SGHTA and CDR2 FQGNSA. The CDR3 region has the DNA TGTGCCAGCCGCGTAGCGGGGGTGGGAGCCACAAATACGCAGTATTTC. Its translation is CASRVAGVGATNTQYF.

On this clonotype: A junction end diverges from the germline sequence, so it may reflect a read error. The V gene is TRBV27, the J gene TRBJ2-3; 8 bases line up with TRBD2. CDR3 length equals 14 residues. Germline CDR1 is MNHEY and CDR2 is SMNVEV (reference sequence). In DNA, the CDR3 is TGTGCCAGCAGTCCCCTAGCGGGCCCAGATACCCAGTACTTT. Translated: CASSPLAGPDTQYF.

This clonotype was seen repeatedly, ten times or more. J is TRBJ1-1 and V is TRBV6-1; a possible D gene is TRBD1 (5 bases). Trimming stripped 6 bases from V and 13 bases from J, with 15 bases between. CDR1 is MNHNS, CDR2 SASEGT, per germline. The CDR3 has 11 residues. CDR3 in amino acids: CASRETAGGFF. In DNA form, the CDR3 reads TGTGCCAGCAGGGAGACAGCGGGAGGTTTCTTT.

V usage is TRBV6-1 and J usage is TRBJ2-1; 11 bases are shared with TRBD2. Germline CDR1 reads MNHNS; CDR2 reads SASEGT. With 6 bases clipped from V and 5 bases from J, the junction kept 6 bases outside the gene matches. This CDR3 comprises 15 residues. Here the CDR3 DNA reads TGTGCCAGCAGACAACTAGCGGGGGCCAACAATGAGCAGTTCTTC. Translated, it gives CASRQLAGANNEQFF.

Points on this clonotype: At one end, the junction sequence differs from germline, possibly due to a read error. The chain joins TRBV6-1 to TRBJ2-3; tentatively, D is TRBD1 or TRBD2 (6 bases each). The germline V gene has CDR1 MNHNS and CDR2 SASEGT. There are 16 residues in the CDR3. The CDR3 reads CASSGAGGGDQDTQYF. For the CDR3, the DNA is TGTGCCAGCAGTGGAGCCGGGGGCGGTGACCAAGATACCCAGTATTTT.